This TCR beta chain derives from a study of OX40 agonist ivuxolimab in advanced cancers. About the study as a whole: Ivuxolimab was a fully human IgG2 agonistic monoclonal antibody targeting the costimulatory receptor OX40 (CD134). Prior anti-PD-1, anti-PD-L1 or anti-CTLA-4 therapy was permitted, and approximately 42% of dose-escalation patients had received checkpoint inhibitors. The purpose of peripheral TCRbeta sequencing was to test whether ivuxolimab changed TCR sequence diversity and led to clonal T-cell expansion. Intravenous ivuxolimab was administered to patients every 2 weeks at six dose levels: 0.01, 0.1, 0.3, 1.5, 3 and 10 mg/kg. Among the roughly 52 dose-escalation patients, about 19 had hepatocellular carcinoma, 15 or so melanoma, 9 renal cell carcinoma and 9 head and neck cancer. In the dose-escalation cohort, around four fifths of patients were male, and the mean age was around 60 years, with a range of roughly 20 to 79. Partial responses occurred in three dose-escalation patients: two with cutaneous melanoma and one with hepatocellular carcinoma. The monotherapy dose-escalation portion (N of about 52 patients) of the phase I ivuxolimab trial is reported in the paper. What the work shows at the level of the full study, not this receptor alone: After ivuxolimab, expanded clones were on average more numerous among CD8+ T cells than among CD4+ T cells. The antigen specificity of the clonally expanded peripheral T cells was not determined. Clonal expansion of both CD4+ and CD8+ blood T cells was observed from baseline to week 6 at doses 0.1 to 3.0 mg/kg. In the 0.1-3.0 mg/kg groups, partial responders had among the lowest normalized peripheral clonal expansion, particularly in CD8+ T cells. Low levels of normalized T-cell clonal expansion were also seen in some nonresponding patients.

The trial excluded patients who had a history of autoimmune disease or who were on systemic immunosuppression. In every dose cohort, peripheral blood was drawn for TCR sequencing at baseline, cycle 4 day 1, and cycle 7 day 1. Samples were obtained from an open-label, multicenter, first-in-human phase I dose-escalation trial of ivuxolimab. The trial enrolled adults with locally advanced or metastatic head and neck squamous cell, hepatocellular, melanoma or renal cell carcinoma. Before TCR sequencing, CD4+ and CD8+ T cells were separately sorted from peripheral blood. The CDR3 goes from the cysteine to the phenylalanine over 14 residues. Left in the record is the CDR3 DNA by itself, 42 bases read in frame from the first base. Compared with germline, V lacks 5 bases and J lacks 6 bases; bases without a gene match: 8. Taken from the germline V gene, the CDR1 and CDR2 loops are SGHRS and YFSETQ. For sequencing of the TCRbeta CDR3 region, genomic DNA was extracted from the sorted cells. The immunoSEQ Assay was used for sequencing of TCRbeta CDR3 regions. TCRdb carries this immuneACCESS record with in-frame sequences only. Its versions omit some clonotypes, under half of them owing to an unresolved V gene in the studies checked, with the rest unexplained. This sample is represented by fewer than 70,000 clones; roughly 80% of them were singletons. The top ten clones comprise approximately 2.8% of the sample.

About this clone: Its antigen is unknown. No base quality values were provided; no much bigger clone lies one nucleotide off.

The sequenced sample was CD4+ or CD8+ T cells sorted from blood, obtained in a trial of the OX40 agonist ivuxolimab. This TCR derives from an adult with an advanced solid tumor such as melanoma, head and neck, liver or kidney cancer. The rearranged segments are TRBV5-1 and TRBJ1-2, and TRBD1 aligns with 9 junction nucleotides. The nucleotides are TGCGCCAGCAGGCTTGGGACAGGGAACCATGGCTACACCTTC. Its protein is CASRLGTGNHGYTF.